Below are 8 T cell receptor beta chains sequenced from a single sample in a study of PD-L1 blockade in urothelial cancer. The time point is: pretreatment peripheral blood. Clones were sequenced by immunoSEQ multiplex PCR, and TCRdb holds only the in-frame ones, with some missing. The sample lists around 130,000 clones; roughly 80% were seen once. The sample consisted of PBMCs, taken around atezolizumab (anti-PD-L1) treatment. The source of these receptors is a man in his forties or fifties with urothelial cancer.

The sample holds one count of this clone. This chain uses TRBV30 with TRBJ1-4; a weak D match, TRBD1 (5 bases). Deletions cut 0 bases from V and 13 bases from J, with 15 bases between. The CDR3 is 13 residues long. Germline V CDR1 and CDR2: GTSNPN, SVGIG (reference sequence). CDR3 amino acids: CAWSVPQALTLFF. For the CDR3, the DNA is TGTGCCTGGAGTGTACCACAGGCCCTAACACTGTTTTTT.

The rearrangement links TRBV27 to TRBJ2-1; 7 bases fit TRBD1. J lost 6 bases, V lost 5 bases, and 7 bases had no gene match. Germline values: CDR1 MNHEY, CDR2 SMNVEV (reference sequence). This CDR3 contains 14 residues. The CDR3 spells CASSVDRRLNEQFF. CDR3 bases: TGTGCCAGCAGTGTGGACAGGCGACTCAATGAGCAGTTCTTC.

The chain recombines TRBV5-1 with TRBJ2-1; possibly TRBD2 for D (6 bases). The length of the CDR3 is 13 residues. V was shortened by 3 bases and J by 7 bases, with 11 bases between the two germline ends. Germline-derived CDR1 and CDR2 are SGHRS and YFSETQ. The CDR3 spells CASSWREMNEQFF. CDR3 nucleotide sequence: TGCGCCAGCAGCTGGAGGGAAATGAATGAGCAGTTCTTC. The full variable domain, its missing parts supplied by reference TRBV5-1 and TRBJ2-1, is KAGVTQTPRYLIKTRGQQVTLSCSPISGHRSVSWYQQTPGQGLQFLFEYFSETQRNKGNFPGRFSGRQFSNSRSEMNVSTLELGDSALYLCASSWREMNEQFFGPGTRLTVL.

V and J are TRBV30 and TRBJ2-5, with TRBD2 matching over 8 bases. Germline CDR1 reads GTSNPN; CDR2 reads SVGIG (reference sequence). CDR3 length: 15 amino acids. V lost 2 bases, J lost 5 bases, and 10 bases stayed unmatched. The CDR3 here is CAWSRSGGRSETQYF. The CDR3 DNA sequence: TGTGCCTGGAGTCGGTCGGGAGGGCGGTCGGAGACCCAGTACTTC. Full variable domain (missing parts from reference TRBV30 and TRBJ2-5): SQTIHQWPATLVQPVGSPLSLECTVEGTSNPNLYWYRQAAGRGLQLLFYSVGIGQISSEVPQNLSASRPQDRQFILSSKKLLLSDSGFYLCAWSRSGGRSETQYFGPGTRLLVL.

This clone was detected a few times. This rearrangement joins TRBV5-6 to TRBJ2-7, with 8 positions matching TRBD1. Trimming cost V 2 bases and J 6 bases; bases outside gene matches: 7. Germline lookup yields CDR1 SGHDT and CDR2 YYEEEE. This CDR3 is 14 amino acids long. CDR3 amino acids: CASSFFDRGLEQYF. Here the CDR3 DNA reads TGTGCCAGCAGCTTCTTCGACAGGGGCCTCGAGCAGTACTTC.

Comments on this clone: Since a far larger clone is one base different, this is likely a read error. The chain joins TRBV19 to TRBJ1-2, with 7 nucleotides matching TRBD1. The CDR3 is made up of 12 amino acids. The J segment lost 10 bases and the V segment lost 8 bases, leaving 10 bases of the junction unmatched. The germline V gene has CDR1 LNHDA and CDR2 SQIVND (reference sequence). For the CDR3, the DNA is TGTGCCAGTTTTGGAGGGGGCGGTGACTACACCTTC. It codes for CASFGGGGDYTF.

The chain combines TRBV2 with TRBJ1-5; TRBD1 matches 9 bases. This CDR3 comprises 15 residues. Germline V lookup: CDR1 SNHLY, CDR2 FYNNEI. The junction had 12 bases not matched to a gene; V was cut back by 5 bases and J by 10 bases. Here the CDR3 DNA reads TGTGCCAGCAGTCCCGGGACAGGGAATGGCTTCCCCCAGCATTTT. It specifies CASSPGTGNGFPQHF.

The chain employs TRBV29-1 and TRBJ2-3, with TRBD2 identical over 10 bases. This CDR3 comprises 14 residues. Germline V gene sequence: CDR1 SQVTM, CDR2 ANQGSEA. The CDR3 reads CKRPGTSGTDTQYF. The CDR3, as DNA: TGCAAACGACCCGGGACTAGCGGCACAGATACGCAGTATTTT.